The TCR beta chain under discussion was sequenced for a study of PD-L1 blockade in urothelial cancer. For the study at large: Male patients with bladder-origin urothelial cancer numbered about 85% of the 29. Blood was tested 3 weeks (second dose) and 6 weeks into treatment.

The CDR3 is 15 amino acids. Germline CDR1 is LNHDA and CDR2 is SQIVND (reference sequence). The junction had 11 bases not matched to a gene; V was cut back by 5 bases and J by 5 bases. This clone was seen only a few times. Its target is not known. Indicated time point: pretreatment peripheral blood. Overall study results and limits: Below-median pretreatment blood TCR clonality predicted better survival.

Assay: immunoSEQ multiplex PCR; the TCRdb copy retains only in-frame clones and omits some. Found here are tens of thousands of clones, roughly nine tenths of them singletons; the top ten hold approximately 10%. The starting material was PBMCs, obtained around atezolizumab (anti-PD-L1) treatment. This clonotype originated in an older woman with urothelial cancer. This chain joins TRBV19 and TRBJ1-2; TRBD1 agrees at 7 bases. CDR3 in amino acids: CASSAPGTAFYGYTF. The CDR3 bases are TGTGCCAGTAGTGCCCCCGGGACAGCTTTTTATGGCTACACCTTC.